A selection of T cell receptor beta chains follows, all from one sample in a study of tumor-infiltrating lymphocytes in primary liver carcinoma. TCRdb fed the multiplex PCR reads into MiXCR, producing one record per CDR3 protein. Of about 130,000 distinct CDR3 sequences in the sample, 60% to 80% were seen once. Sequencing was carried out using liver tumor tissue from sampling region 3. All receptors derive from a woman in her sixties with primary liver carcinoma and hepatitis B virus infection. CDR3s include the opening cysteine and the closing phenylalanine or tryptophan. D genes are given only for firm matches. Not all rows give a size; the values are once, few, many and, for expanded clones, a class.

clone size	V gene	J gene	D gene	CDR3 protein	CDR3 DNA
-	TRBV29-1	TRBJ2-3	-	CSVLGLKLETDTQYF	TGCAGCGTCCTCGGATTGAAACTGGAGACAGATACACAGTATTTT
-	TRBV7-8	TRBJ2-1	TRBD2	CASRYGTSVAHEQFF	TGTGCCAGCAGATACGGGACTAGCGTGGCTCATGAGCAGTTCTTC
-	TRBV5-6	TRBJ2-7	TRBD1	CASTYNPGQGYEQYF	TGTGCCAGCACTTATAACCCAGGACAGGGTTACGAGCAGTACTTC
many	TRBV6-1	TRBJ1-5	-	CASRHRAQRADQPQHF	TGTGCCAGCAGACACAGGGCTCAAAGGGCTGATCAGCCCCAGCATTTT
-	TRBV11-2	TRBJ1-5	-	CASSMGTRGNQPQHF	TGTGCCAGCAGCATGGGGACAAGGGGCAATCAGCCCCAACATTTT
-	TRBV5-1	TRBJ2-7	TRBD2	CASNTGLANSYEQYF	TGCGCCAGCAACACCGGACTAGCGAACTCCTACGAGCAGTACTTC
-	TRBV30	TRBJ2-1	-	CAWSRSTNEQFF	TGTGCCTGGAGTCGTTCTACCAATGAGCAGTTCTTC
-	TRBV29-1	TRBJ1-1	-	CSVVVSVNTEAFF	TGCAGCGTTGTTGTCTCCGTGAACACTGAAGCTTTCTTT
once	TRBV28	TRBJ2-7	-	CASSTWAGSYKHYF	TGTGCCAGCAGTACCTGGGCCGGCTCCTACAAGCACTACTTC
many	TRBV6-1	TRBJ2-1	TRBD2	CASSGVGAGGPLNEQFF	TGTGCCAGCAGTGGTGTAGGGGCGGGAGGGCCTCTCAATGAGCAGTTCTTC
-	TRBV11-2	TRBJ1-3	-	CASNIMARVSGNTIYF	TGTGCCAGCAACATAATGGCCCGAGTCTCTGGAAACACCATATATTTT
-	TRBV20-1	TRBJ2-7	TRBD1	CSAPGQSLNEQYF	TGCAGTGCCCCGGGACAGAGCCTCAACGAGCAGTACTTC
-	TRBV11-2	TRBJ2-1	TRBD2	CASRQAGVTEHFF	TGTGCCAGCAGGCAAGCGGGAGTCACTGAGCACTTCTTC
-	TRBV6-5	TRBJ2-2	-	CVSSYGQNAGELFF	TGTGTCAGCAGTTACGGGCAGAACGCCGGGGAGCTGTTTTTT
many	TRBV11-2	TRBJ1-6	TRBD1	CASSLEGEGAYSPLHF	TGTGCCAGCAGCTTAGAGGGTGAGGGGGCGTATTCACCCCTCCACTTT
many	TRBV6-1	TRBJ2-5	-	CASSEASRVFETQYF	TGTGCCAGCAGTGAAGCCAGTCGGGTTTTCGAGACCCAGTACTTC
few	TRBV28	TRBJ1-2	-	CASNDQRRVGGIGYTF	TGTGCCAGCAACGATCAACGCAGGGTAGGGGGGATTGGCTACACCTTC
once	TRBV5-1	TRBJ2-1	TRBD2	CASSLALAGGPHNEQFF	TGCGCCAGCAGCTTGGCGCTAGCGGGAGGGCCACACAATGAGCAGTTCTTC
-	TRBV11-2	TRBJ1-5	-	CACSPGGRKDQPQHF	TGTGCCTGCAGCCCCGGGGGGCGCAAGGATCAGCCCCAGCATTTT
-	TRBV4-1	TRBJ1-2	TRBD1	CASIQAGGSYDYTF	TGCGCCAGCATCCAAGCAGGGGGATCCTATGACTACACCTTC
many	TRBV7-9	TRBJ2-5	-	CASSLAQWAEETQYF	TGTGCCAGCAGCTTAGCGCAGTGGGCAGAAGAGACCCAGTACTTC
many	TRBV6-6	TRBJ1-5	-	CASSYSVGISNQPQHF	TGTGCCAGCAGTTACTCGGTGGGCATTAGCAATCAGCCCCAGCATTTT
many	TRBV6-6	TRBJ2-2	TRBD2	CASSYPAGESTGELFF	TGTGCCAGCAGTTACCCAGCGGGAGAGAGCACCGGGGAGCTGTTTTTT
-	TRBV10-3	TRBJ2-1	TRBD1	CAISPTGAEQFF	TGTGCCATCAGCCCGACAGGGGCCGAGCAGTTCTTC
few	TRBV11-2	TRBJ1-2	-	CASSLDPIRALRYDYTF	TGTGCCAGCAGCTTAGATCCTATCAGGGCGCTGCGCTATGACTACACATTC
many	TRBV14	TRBJ2-1	TRBD1	CASSSRVGQGDYNEQFF	TGTGCCAGCAGCTCACGAGTAGGGCAGGGGGACTACAATGAGCAGTTCTTC
many	TRBV7-9	TRBJ2-5	-	CASSFLGSATQETQYF	TGTGCCAGCAGCTTTTTGGGATCGGCTACCCAAGAGACCCAGTACTTC
-	TRBV6-1	TRBJ2-1	TRBD2	CASSELAGMNEQFF	TGTGCCAGCAGTGAACTAGCGGGTATGAATGAGCAGTTCTTC
many	TRBV30	TRBJ1-1	-	CAWSGGLAEAFF	TGTGCCTGGAGTGGGGGGCTAGCTGAAGCTTTCTTT
-	TRBV28	TRBJ1-2	-	CASSFQGYSYGNTF	TGTGCCAGCAGTTTCCAGGGTTATAGCTATGGCAACACCTTC
-	TRBV11-2	TRBJ2-3	TRBD1	CANSPWTGGDTDTQYF	TGTGCCAACAGCCCGTGGACAGGGGGAGACACAGATACGCAGTATTTT
many	TRBV4-1	TRBJ2-7	-	CASSQASGQPIYEQYF	TGCGCCAGCAGCCAAGCCTCCGGACAGCCCATCTACGAGCAGTACTTC
once	TRBV11-2	TRBJ2-5	TRBD2	CASSPYGGRTLETQYF	TGTGCCAGCAGTCCCTATGGCGGGAGAACGCTAGAGACCCAGTACTTC